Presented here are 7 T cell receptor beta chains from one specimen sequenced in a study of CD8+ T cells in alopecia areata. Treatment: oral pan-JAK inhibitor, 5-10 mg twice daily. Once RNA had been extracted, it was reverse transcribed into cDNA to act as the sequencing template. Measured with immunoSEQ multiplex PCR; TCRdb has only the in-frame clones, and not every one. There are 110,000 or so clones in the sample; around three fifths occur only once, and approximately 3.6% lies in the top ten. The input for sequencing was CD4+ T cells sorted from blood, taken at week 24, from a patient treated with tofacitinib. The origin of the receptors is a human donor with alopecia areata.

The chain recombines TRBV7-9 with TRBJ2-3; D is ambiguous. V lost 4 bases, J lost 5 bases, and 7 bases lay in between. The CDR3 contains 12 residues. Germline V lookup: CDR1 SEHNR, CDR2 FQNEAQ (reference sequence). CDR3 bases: TGTGCCAGCAGCTCAGATGGAGATACGCAGTATTTT. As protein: CASSSDGDTQYF.

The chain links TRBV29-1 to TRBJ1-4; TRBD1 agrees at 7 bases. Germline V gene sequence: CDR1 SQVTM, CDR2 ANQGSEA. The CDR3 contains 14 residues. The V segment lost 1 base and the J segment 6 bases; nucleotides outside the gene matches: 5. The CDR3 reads CSVEVNRGDEKLFF. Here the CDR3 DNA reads TGCAGCGTTGAAGTTAACAGGGGTGATGAAAAACTGTTTTTT.

CDR3 in amino acids: CASTPLHTEAFF. Written as DNA, the CDR3 is TGTGCCAGCACCCCACTACACACTGAAGCTTTCTTT. The J gene is TRBJ1-1, the V gene TRBV7-2; D unresolved. CDR1 and CDR2 (germline): SGHTA, FQGNSA. The V end lost 7 bases, the J end lost 3 bases, and 9 bases lay between the germline ends. The CDR3 is made up of 12 amino acids.

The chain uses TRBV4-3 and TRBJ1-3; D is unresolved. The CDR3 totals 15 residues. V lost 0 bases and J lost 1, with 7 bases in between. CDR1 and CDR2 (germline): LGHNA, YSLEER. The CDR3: CASSQDRLSGNTIYF. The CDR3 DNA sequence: TGCGCCAGCAGCCAAGATAGGTTATCTGGAAACACCATATATTTT.

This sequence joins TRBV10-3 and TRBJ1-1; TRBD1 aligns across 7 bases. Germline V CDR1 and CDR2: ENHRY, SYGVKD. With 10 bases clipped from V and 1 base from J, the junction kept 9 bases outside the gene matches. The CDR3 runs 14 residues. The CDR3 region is CASDSTGSNTEAFF. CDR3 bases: TGTGCCAGCGACTCGACAGGGTCGAACACTGAAGCTTTCTTT.

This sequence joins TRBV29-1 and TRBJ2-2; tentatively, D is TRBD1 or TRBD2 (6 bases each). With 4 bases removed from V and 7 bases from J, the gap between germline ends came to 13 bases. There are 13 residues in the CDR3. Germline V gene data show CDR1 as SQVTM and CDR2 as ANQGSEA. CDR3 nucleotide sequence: TGCAGCGTTGCCGAGGGGGGTGTCGGGGAGCTGTTTTTT. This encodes CSVAEGGVGELFF.

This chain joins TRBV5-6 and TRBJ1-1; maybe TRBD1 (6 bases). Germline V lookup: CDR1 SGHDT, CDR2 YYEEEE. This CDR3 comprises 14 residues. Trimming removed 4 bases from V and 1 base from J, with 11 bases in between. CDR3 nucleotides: TGTGCCAGCAGCCCTGGACAGAGGAACACTGAAGCTTTCTTT. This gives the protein CASSPGQRNTEAFF.